The 6 T cell receptor beta chains presented below share a single source sample, sequenced in a study of T cell clonality in common variable immunodeficiency. These receptors have no known antigen. TCRdb keeps only in-frame clones here, not all; method: immunoSEQ multiplex PCR. Singletons are absent from the sample, which has approximately 17,000 clones. Overall study results and limits: Reportedly, TCR beta sequences from common variable immunodeficiency showed fewer deletions and N-nucleotide insertions.

The sample consisted of peripheral blood mononuclear cells. These receptors were collected from a human donor with common variable immunodeficiency.

This clone came up a few times. Read data end 3 residues before the CDR3 end; the end is taken from the germline J gene. The chain links TRBV7-9 to TRBJ2-5; perhaps TRBD2 as D (6 bases). Germline V lookup: CDR1 SEHNR, CDR2 FQNEAQ (reference sequence). The CDR3 covers 13 residues. Trimming took off 5 bases at V and 6 bases at J, with 13 bases between the two ends. The CDR3 loop reads CASSGAGTQTQYF. CDR3 DNA (partial): TGTGCCAGCAGCGGTGCGGGGACTCAGACC. The whole variable domain, filled in from reference TRBV7-9 and TRBJ2-5, reads DTGVSQNPRHKITKRGQNVTFRCDPISEHNRLYWYRQTLGQGPEFLTYFQNEAQLEKSRLLSDRFSAERPKGSFSTLEIQRTEQGDSAMYLCASSGAGTQTQYFGPGTRLLVL.

As to this clone: Read data end 3 residues before the CDR3 end; the end is taken from the germline J gene. The V gene is TRBV7-9, the J gene TRBJ2-5, with D hard to call. CDR1 and CDR2 (germline): SEHNR, FQNEAQ (reference sequence). The V gene lost 5 bases and the J gene lost 5 bases, with 15 bases spanning the gap. The CDR3 length is 14 residues. The chain's CDR3 is CASSQTSLWETQYF. CDR3 DNA, as far as it was read: TGTGCCAGCAGCCAGACATCACTTTGGGAGACC.

A word on this clone: The observed sequence ends 3 residues before the CDR3 terminus, with the missing tail filled in from the germline J gene. The chain is built from TRBV7-9 and TRBJ1-2, with a possible D match to TRBD1 (5 bases). This CDR3 spans 14 amino acids. CDR1 and CDR2 (germline): SEHNR, FQNEAQ (reference sequence). Trimming left V 5 bases short and J 6 bases short, with 16 bases between. The CDR3 loop is CASSPGGARDGYTF. The covered CDR3 bases are TGTGCCAGCAGCCCGGGTGGGGCCCGGGATGGC.

This clone was detected many times. This CDR3 is CSARVQDRGEGGYTF. The sequenced CDR3 bases are TGCAGTGCTAGAGTTCAGGACAGGGGGGAAGGAGGC. V usage is TRBV20-1 and J usage is TRBJ1-2, with 10 bases that match TRBD1. The DNA ends 3 residues before the CDR3 does, and the rest of the CDR3 is filled in from the germline J gene. The CDR3 covers 15 residues. Germline loops: CDR1 DFQATT, CDR2 SNEGSKA (reference sequence).

This clone has at least ten counts. The read terminates 3 residues before the CDR3 end, so the remaining end is supplied by the germline J gene. The rearrangement links TRBV10-1 to TRBJ2-3; D unclear. The V end was cut by 3 bases, the J end by 1 base, with 5 bases between. Germline CDR1 WNHNN, CDR2 SYGVQD (reference sequence). The CDR3 sequence is 13 residues long. CDR3 protein: CASSDGGTDTQYF. The CDR3 DNA, read in part, is TGCGCCAGCAGTGACGGTGGCACAGATACG.

This clone has a count of ten or more. The read comes to an end 3 residues before the CDR3 does, leaving the germline J gene to fill in the end. The chain recombines TRBV19 with TRBJ2-7, with 10 bases fitting TRBD1. V was pared by 1 base and J by 5 bases, with 14 bases of the junction left unmatched. From germline, CDR1 is LNHDA and CDR2 SQIVND (reference sequence). This CDR3 has 18 residues. The sequenced CDR3 bases are TGTGCCAGTAGTATAGTTTGGCGACAGGGGGCTAAGGTAGACGAG. It is translated as CASSIVWRQGAKVDE. The full CDR3 sequence reads CASSIVWRQGAKVDEQYF.